This record concerns one TCR beta chain sequence. Its antigen is not identified. Trimming at V came to 0 bases and at J to 3 bases, leaving 7 bases not matched to a gene. CDR1 is LGHNA and CDR2 is YSLEER in the germline V gene. This CDR3 region has 16 residues. These data are taken from a study of beta chain features in type 1 diabetes. Overall study results and limits: Type 1 diabetes patients had moderately but significantly shorter TCRB CDR3s in all four CD4+ subsets.

All of the isolated RNA was reverse transcribed, so expressed TCRB transcripts were sequenced. Profiled with immunoSEQ multiplex PCR; TCRdb holds only in-frame clones, not every one. The data contain some 170,000 clones, roughly 59% of them singletons. This chain joins TRBV4-3 and TRBJ2-7; TRBD1 aligns across 8 bases. The sample consisted of naive CD4+ T cells from blood. The clonotype originates from a man aged 25 to 40 with type 1 diabetes. DNA of the CDR3: TGCGCCAGCAGCCAAGAGCTCGGGACAGGAGTCTACGAGCAGTACTTC. Its protein is CASSQELGTGVYEQYF.